Described below is a single T cell receptor (beta chain) sequence and its context. Assay: immunoSEQ multiplex PCR; the TCRdb copy retains only in-frame clones and omits some. The table shows over 150,000 clones, with roughly 85% occurring only once. J lost 9 bases, V lost 5 bases, and 6 bases had no gene match. The CDR3 length is 15 residues. Germline V CDR1 and CDR2: SGHTA, FQGNSA. These data come from a study of blood T cell repertoires in COVID-19. Looking at the study overall: Samples taken during acute and convalescent COVID-19 were collected in the United States, Italy and Spain. Sources were T cells, B-cell-depleted T cells, or PBMCs; the material itself was cDNA or gDNA.

The genes are TRBV7-2 and TRBJ2-1; 14 positions match TRBD2. The clonotype originates from a woman of 80 years or more with active or convalescent COVID-19. Sequencing used peripheral blood. The CDR3 reads CASSPGLAGESEQFF. For the CDR3, the DNA is TGTGCCAGCAGCCCGGGACTAGCGGGAGAATCTGAGCAGTTCTTC. Full variable domain (outside the CDR3, taken from reference TRBV7-2 and TRBJ2-1): GAGVSQSPSNKVTEKGKDVELRCDPISGHTALYWYRQSLGQGLEFLIYFQGNSAPDKSGLPSDRFSAERTGGSVSTLTIQRTQQEDSAVYLCASSPGLAGESEQFFGPGTRLTVL.